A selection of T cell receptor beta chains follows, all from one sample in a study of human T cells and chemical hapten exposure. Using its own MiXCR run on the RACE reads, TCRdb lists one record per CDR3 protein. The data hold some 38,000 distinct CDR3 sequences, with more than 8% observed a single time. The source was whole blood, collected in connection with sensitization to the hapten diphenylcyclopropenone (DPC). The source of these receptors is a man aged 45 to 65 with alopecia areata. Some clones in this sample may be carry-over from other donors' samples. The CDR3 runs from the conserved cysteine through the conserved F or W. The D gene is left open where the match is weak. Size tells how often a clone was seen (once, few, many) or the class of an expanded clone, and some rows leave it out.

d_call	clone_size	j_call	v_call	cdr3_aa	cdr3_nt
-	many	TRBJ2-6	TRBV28	CASSLQGGANVLTF	TGTGCCAGCAGTTTACAGGGTGGGGCCAACGTCCTGACTTTC
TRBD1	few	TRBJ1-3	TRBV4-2	CASSQDGTVSGNTIYF	TGTGCCAGCAGCCAAGACGGGACAGTCTCTGGAAACACCATATATTTT
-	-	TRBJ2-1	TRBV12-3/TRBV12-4	CASSPTGGTSYEFF	TGTGCCAGCAGCCCTACAGGGGGGACTAGTTACGAGTTCTTC
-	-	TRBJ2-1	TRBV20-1	CSARPPVGSSYNEQFF	TGCAGTGCTAGACCCCCGGTGGGGAGCTCCTACAATGAGCAGTTCTTC
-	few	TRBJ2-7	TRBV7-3	CASSSSRGGEQYF	TGTGCCAGCAGCTCCTCCAGGGGTGGTGAGCAGTACTTC
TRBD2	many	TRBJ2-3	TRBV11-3	CASSPSPAGGPSTDTQYF	TGTGCCAGCAGCCCAAGTCCAGCGGGAGGGCCGAGCACAGATACGCAGTATTTT
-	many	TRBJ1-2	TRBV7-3	CASSPNPSRIGRGYTF	TGTGCCAGCAGCCCCAATCCGAGTCGAATAGGGAGAGGCTACACCTTC
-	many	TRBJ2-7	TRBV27	CASSSEGEEYF	TGTGCCAGCAGTTCCGAGGGGGAGGAGTACTTC
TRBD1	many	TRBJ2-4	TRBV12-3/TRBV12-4	CASGTGTATIKNIQYF	TGTGCCAGTGGGACGGGGACAGCAACAATCAAAAACATTCAGTACTTC
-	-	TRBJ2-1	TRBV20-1	CSARAAWRGNEQFF	TGCAGTGCTAGAGCCGCCTGGCGCGGGAATGAGCAGTTCTTC
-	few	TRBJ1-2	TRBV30	CAWKAHWSYGYTF	TGTGCCTGGAAGGCCCACTGGAGCTATGGCTACACCTTC
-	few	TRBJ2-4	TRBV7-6	CASSGALKNIQYF	TGTGCCAGCAGCGGTGCACTGAAAAACATTCAGTACTTC
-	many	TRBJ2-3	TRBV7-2	CASSLGRARTDTQYF	TGTGCCAGCAGCTTAGGACGTGCTCGCACAGATACGCAGTATTTT
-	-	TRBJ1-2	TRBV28	CASSGSNYGYTF	TGTGCCAGCTCTGGCAGTAACTATGGCTACACCTTC
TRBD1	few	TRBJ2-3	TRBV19	CASRNPGGPDTQYF	TGTGCCAGTAGGAATCCAGGGGGACCAGATACGCAGTATTTT
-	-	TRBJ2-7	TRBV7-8	CASSFGHNSYEQYF	TGTGCCAGCAGCTTCGGACACAACTCCTACGAGCAGTACTTC
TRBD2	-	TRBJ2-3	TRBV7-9	CASSRLAGRNTQYF	TGTGCCAGCAGCAGACTAGCGGGAAGGAATACGCAGTATTTT
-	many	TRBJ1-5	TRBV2	CASKEVNQPQHF	TGTGCCAGCAAAGAAGTTAATCAGCCCCAGCATTTT
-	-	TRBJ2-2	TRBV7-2	CASSLIYGNTGELFF	TGTGCCAGCAGCTTAATCTACGGAAACACCGGGGAGCTGTTTTTT
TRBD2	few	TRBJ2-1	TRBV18	CASSRGTSGRRVEQFF	TGTGCCAGCTCACGAGGGACTAGCGGGAGGCGCGTTGAGCAGTTCTTC
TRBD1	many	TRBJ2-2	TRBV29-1	CSVYYRGHTGELFF	TGCAGCGTCTACTACAGGGGGCACACCGGGGAGCTGTTTTTT
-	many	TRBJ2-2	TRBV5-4	CASSPSQGSNTGELFF	TGTGCCAGCAGCCCGTCCCAGGGCTCGAACACCGGGGAGCTGTTTTTT
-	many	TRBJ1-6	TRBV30	CAWSVLNSYNSPLHF	TGTGCCTGGAGTGTTCTAAACTCCTATAATTCACCCCTCCATTTT
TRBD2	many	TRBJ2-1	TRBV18	CASSPPSGSSYNEQFF	TGTGCCAGCTCACCCCCTAGCGGGAGCTCCTACAATGAGCAGTTCTTC
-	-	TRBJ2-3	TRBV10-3	CAIRDISTDTQYF	TGTGCCATCAGGGACATTAGCACAGATACGCAGTATTTT
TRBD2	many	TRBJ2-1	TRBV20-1	CSAPPGTSGRNEQFF	TGCAGTGCCCCCCCCGGGACTAGCGGGAGGAATGAGCAGTTCTTC
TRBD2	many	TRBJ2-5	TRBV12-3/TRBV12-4	CASSPAGVKVSQYF	TGTGCCAGCAGTCCAGCGGGAGTGAAAGTGTCCCAGTACTTC
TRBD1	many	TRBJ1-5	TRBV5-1	CASSPGWGTGNQPQHF	TGCGCCAGCAGCCCGGGCTGGGGGACAGGCAATCAGCCCCAGCATTTT
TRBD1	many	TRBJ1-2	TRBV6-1	CASSEAGQGGNYGYTF	TGTGCCAGCAGTGAAGCGGGACAGGGAGGAAACTATGGCTACACCTTC